Shown below are 10 T cell receptor beta chains from a single sample sequenced in a study of early T cells in non-severe SARS-CoV-2 infection. TCRdb called the 5' RACE reads again in MiXCR, with one record for every CDR3 protein. There are about 80,000 distinct CDR3 sequences in the sample; around 14% occur only once, and around 9.9% lies in the top ten. The sequenced sample consisted of whole blood. The receptors were gathered from an adult who was a healthcare worker with PCR-confirmed SARS-CoV-2 infection or an uninfected control (not recorded which).

This clonotype came up many times. The rearrangement links TRBV7-9 to TRBJ2-3; 10 positions agree with TRBD2. The CDR3 covers 15 residues. V lost 6 bases to trimming and J lost 2 bases; unmatched junction nucleotides: 5. The germline V gene encodes CDR1 SEHNR and CDR2 FQNEAQ (reference sequence). This CDR3 reads CASRVAGGPTDTQYF. The CDR3 coding sequence is TGTGCCAGCAGAGTAGCGGGGGGACCCACAGATACGCAGTATTTT. The full variable domain, completed using reference TRBV7-9 and TRBJ2-3, is DTGVSQNPRHKITKRGQNVTFRCDPISEHNRLYWYRQTLGQGPEFLTYFQNEAQLEKSRLLSDRFSAERPKGSFSTLEIQRTEQGDSAMYLCASRVAGGPTDTQYFGPGTRLTVL.

The rearrangement uses TRBV29-1 and TRBJ2-7; D uncertain. V was clipped by 4 bases and J by 1 base, with 5 bases between them. The germline V gene encodes CDR1 SQVTM and CDR2 ANQGSEA. This CDR3 is 11 amino acids long. CDR3 in amino acids: CSVVWSYEQYF. CDR3 sequence (DNA): TGCAGCGTTGTATGGTCCTACGAGCAGTACTTC.

This clonotype was observed a handful of times. The chain recombines TRBV2 with TRBJ2-7, with 10 positions matching TRBD1. Trimming cost V 5 bases and J 2 bases; bases outside gene matches: 3. Germline V gene sequence: CDR1 SNHLY, CDR2 FYNNEI. The CDR3 contains 14 residues. CDR3 residues: CASSWTGGTYEQYF. CDR3 coding DNA: TGTGCCAGCAGTTGGACAGGGGGTACCTACGAGCAGTACTTC.

This clonotype was detected only a few times. This sequence joins TRBV10-3 and TRBJ2-7; D possibly uses TRBD1 or TRBD2 (5 bases each). Germline V gene lookup returns CDR1 ENHRY and CDR2 SYGVKD. With 11 bases removed from V and 6 bases from J, the gap between germline ends came to 14 bases. This CDR3 spans 11 amino acids. This CDR3 reads CASGVGVEQYF. CDR3 sequence (DNA): TGTGCCTCGGGCGTGGGGGTCGAGCAGTACTTC.

In its sample, this clonotype was seen many times. The rearrangement links TRBV6-6 to TRBJ2-5; D is possibly TRBD2 (5 bases). V lost 3 bases and J 7 bases, leaving 9 bases between the germline ends. Germline CDR1 is MNHNY and CDR2 is SVGAGI (reference sequence). The CDR3 has 12 amino acids. CDR3 DNA: TGTGCCAGCAGTTATTCGAGGGTGACCCAGTACTTC. Residues: CASSYSRVTQYF.

This clonotype was found a few times. This chain links TRBV18 with TRBJ2-3; 7 bases are a match to TRBD2. In germline, CDR1 is KGHSH, CDR2 LQKENI. The CDR3 has 15 amino acids. Unmatched junction bases numbered 9, after V lost 3 bases and J lost 6 bases. In nucleotides, the CDR3 is TGTGCCAGCTCACCCGGGGGGACCGAATTGGATACGCAGTATTTT. This translates into CASSPGGTELDTQYF.

The chain combines TRBV20-1 with TRBJ1-2; 7 positions match TRBD1. Germline values: CDR1 DFQATT, CDR2 SNEGSKA (reference sequence). V lost 5 bases and J lost 4; bases outside the gene matches: 13. The CDR3 runs 15 residues. CDR3 residues: CSADFRRGDSYGYTF. CDR3 DNA sequence: TGCAGTGCTGATTTTAGGAGGGGGGACAGCTATGGCTACACCTTC.

This clonotype has only a few counts. J is TRBJ2-2 and V is TRBV12-3 or TRBV12-4; possible D gene TRBD2, 6 bases. The CDR3 is 15 amino acids. V was cut by 6 bases and J by 0 bases, with 11 bases left in between. CDR3 protein: CASSSGDPNTGELFF. The CDR3 DNA reads as TGTGCCAGCAGCTCGGGGGACCCGAACACCGGGGAGCTGTTTTTT.

This clonotype was counted once. The junction differs from germline at one of its ends, possibly a read error. The V and J genes are TRBV20-1 and TRBJ2-3, with D maybe TRBD1 (7 bases). CDR3 size: 16 residues. Germline V gene lookup returns CDR1 DFQATT and CDR2 SNEGSKA (reference sequence). CDR3 amino acids: CSARGLASPSTDTQYF. The CDR3 DNA is TGTAGTGCTAGGGGGCTAGCGTCACCATCCACAGATACGCAGTATTTT.

This clonotype occurred a few times. This chain links TRBV5-4 with TRBJ2-3; 8 bases match TRBD2. This CDR3 comprises 15 residues. Per germline, CDR1 SGHNT and CDR2 YYREEE (reference sequence). V was clipped by 2 bases and J by 6 bases; unmatched bases: 8. This chain's CDR3 is CASSLRAGTSDTQYF. In DNA, the CDR3 is TGTGCCAGCAGCTTACGGGCCGGGACTAGTGATACGCAGTATTTT.